One T cell receptor (beta chain) is described in this entry. This record belongs to a study of shared clonotypes between healthy human individuals. The CDR3 is 16 amino acids. V dropped 4 bases and J dropped 0 bases, with 16 bases sitting between them. Germline CDR1 SGDLS, CDR2 YYNGEE. Method: immunoSEQ multiplex PCR; TCRdb's copy keeps in-frame clones and lacks some. The sample has approximately 1.9 million clones; about 94% are singletons. It was CD45RO-negative cells, positively selected for CCR7, that made up naive CD8 cells, with terminally differentiated effector memory CD45RA+ cells excluded. The chain is built from TRBV9 and TRBJ1-1; D is perhaps TRBD1 (6 bases). Sequenced sample: naive CD8+ T cells from PBMCs. The TCR sequence derives from a man between 18 and 35 years old in good health. Some clones in this sample may be carry-over from other donors' samples. CDR3 loop: CASSNPLAGVNTEAFF. CDR3 in DNA: TGTGCCAGCAGCAACCCCCTGGCAGGGGTGAACACTGAAGCTTTCTTT. The complete variable domain, with remaining parts taken from reference TRBV9 and TRBJ1-1, reads DSGVTQTPKHLITATGQRVTLRCSPRSGDLSVYWYQQSLDQGLQFLIQYYNGEERAKGNILERFSAQQFPDLHSELNLSSLELGDSALYFCASSNPLAGVNTEAFFGQGTRLTVV.